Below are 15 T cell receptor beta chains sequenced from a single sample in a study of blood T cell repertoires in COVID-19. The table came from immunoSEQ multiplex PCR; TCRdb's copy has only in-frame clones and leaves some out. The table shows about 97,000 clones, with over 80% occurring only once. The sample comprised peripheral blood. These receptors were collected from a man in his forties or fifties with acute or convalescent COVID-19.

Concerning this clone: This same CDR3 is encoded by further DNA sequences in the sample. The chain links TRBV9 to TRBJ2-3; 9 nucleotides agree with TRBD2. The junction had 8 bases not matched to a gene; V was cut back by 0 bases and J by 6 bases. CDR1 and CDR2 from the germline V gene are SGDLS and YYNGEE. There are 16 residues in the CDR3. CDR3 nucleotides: TGTGCCAGCAGCGTAGGAAATAGCGGGGGTGGTGATACGCAGTATTTT. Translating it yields CASSVGNSGGGDTQYF.

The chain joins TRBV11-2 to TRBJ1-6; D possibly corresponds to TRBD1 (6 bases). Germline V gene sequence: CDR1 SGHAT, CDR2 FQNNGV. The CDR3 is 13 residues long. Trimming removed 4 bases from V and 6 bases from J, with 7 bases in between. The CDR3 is CASSSDSNSPLHF. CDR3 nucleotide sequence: TGTGCCAGCAGCTCGGACAGTAATTCACCCCTCCACTTT. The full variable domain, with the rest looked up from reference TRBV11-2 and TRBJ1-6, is EAGVAQSPRYKIIEKRQSVAFWCNPISGHATLYWYQQILGQGPKLLIQFQNNGVVDDSQLPKDRFSAERLKGVDSTLKIQPAKLEDSAVYLCASSSDSNSPLHFGNGTRLTVT.

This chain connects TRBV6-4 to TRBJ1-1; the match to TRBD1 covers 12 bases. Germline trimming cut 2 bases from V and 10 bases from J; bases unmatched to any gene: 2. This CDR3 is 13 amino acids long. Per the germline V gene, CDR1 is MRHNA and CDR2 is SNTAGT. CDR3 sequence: CASSDGTGGRAFF. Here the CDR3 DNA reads TGTGCCAGCAGTGACGGGACAGGGGGCAGAGCTTTCTTT.

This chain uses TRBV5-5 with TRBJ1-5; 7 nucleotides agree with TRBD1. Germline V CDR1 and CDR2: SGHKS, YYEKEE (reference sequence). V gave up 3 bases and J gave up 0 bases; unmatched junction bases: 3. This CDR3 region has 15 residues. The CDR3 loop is CASSWTGNSNQPQHF. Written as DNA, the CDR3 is TGTGCCAGCAGCTGGACAGGTAATAGCAATCAGCCCCAGCATTTT.

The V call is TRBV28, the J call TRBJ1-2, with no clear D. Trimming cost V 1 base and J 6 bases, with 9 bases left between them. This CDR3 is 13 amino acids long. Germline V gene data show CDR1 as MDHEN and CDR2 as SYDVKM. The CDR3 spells CASSLSFRDGYTF. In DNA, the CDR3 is TGTGCCAGCAGTTTATCCTTTCGCGATGGCTACACCTTC.

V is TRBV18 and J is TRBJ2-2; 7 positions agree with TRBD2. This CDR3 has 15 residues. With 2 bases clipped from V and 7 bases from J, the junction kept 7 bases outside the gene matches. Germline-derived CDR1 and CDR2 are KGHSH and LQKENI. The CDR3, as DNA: TGTGCCAGCTCACCATCGACGGGGGGTATCGGGGAGCTGTTTTTT. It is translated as CASSPSTGGIGELFF. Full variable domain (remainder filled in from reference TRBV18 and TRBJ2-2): NAGVMQNPRHLVRRRGQEARLRCSPMKGHSHVYWYRQLPEEGLKFMVYLQKENIIDESGMPKERFSAEFPKEGPSILRIQQVVRGDSAAYFCASSPSTGGIGELFFGEGSRLTVL.

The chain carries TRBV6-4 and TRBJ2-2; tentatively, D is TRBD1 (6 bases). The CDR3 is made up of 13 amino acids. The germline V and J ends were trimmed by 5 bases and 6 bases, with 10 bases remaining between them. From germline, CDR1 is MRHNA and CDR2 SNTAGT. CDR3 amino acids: CASSLTGSGELFF. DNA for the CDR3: TGTGCCAGCAGTCTAACAGGGTCCGGGGAGCTGTTTTTT.

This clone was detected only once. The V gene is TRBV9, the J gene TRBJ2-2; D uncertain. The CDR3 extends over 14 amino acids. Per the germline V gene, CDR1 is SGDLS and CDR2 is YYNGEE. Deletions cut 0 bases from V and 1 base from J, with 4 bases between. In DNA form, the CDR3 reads TGTGCCAGCAGCGTAGCTAGGAACACCGGGGAGCTGTTTTTT. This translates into CASSVARNTGELFF. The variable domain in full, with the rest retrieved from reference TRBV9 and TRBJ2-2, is DSGVTQTPKHLITATGQRVTLRCSPRSGDLSVYWYQQSLDQGLQFLIQYYNGEERAKGNILERFSAQQFPDLHSELNLSSLELGDSALYFCASSVARNTGELFFGEGSRLTVL.

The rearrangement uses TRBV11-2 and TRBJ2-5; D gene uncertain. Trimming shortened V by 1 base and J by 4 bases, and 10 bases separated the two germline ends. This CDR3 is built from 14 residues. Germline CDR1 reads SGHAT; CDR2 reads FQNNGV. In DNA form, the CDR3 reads TGTGCCAGCAGCTTAGGCGTCAGAGGAGAGACCCAGTACTTC. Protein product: CASSLGVRGETQYF.

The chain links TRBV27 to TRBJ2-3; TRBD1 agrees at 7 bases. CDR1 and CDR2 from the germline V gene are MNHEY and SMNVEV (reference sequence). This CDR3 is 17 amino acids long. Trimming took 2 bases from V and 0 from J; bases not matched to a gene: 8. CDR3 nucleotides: TGTGCCAGCAGTTTAACGACAGGGCCCTATAGCACAGATACGCAGTATTTT. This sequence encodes CASSLTTGPYSTDTQYF.

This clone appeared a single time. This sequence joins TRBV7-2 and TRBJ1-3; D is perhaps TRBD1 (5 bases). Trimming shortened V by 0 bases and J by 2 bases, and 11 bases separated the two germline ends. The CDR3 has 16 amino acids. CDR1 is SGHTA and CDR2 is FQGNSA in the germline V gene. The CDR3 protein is CASSLAGQGTGNTIYF. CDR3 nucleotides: TGTGCCAGCAGCTTAGCTGGTCAGGGAACTGGAAACACCATATATTTT.

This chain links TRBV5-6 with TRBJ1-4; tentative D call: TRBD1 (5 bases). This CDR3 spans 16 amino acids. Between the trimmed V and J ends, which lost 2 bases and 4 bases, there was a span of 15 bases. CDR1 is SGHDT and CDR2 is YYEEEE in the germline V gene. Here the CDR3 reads CASSFYSGGSNEKLFF. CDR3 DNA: TGTGCCAGCAGCTTTTACTCCGGGGGGAGTAATGAAAAACTGTTTTTT. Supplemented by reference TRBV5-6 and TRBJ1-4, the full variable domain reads DAGVTQSPTHLIKTRGQQVTLRCSPKSGHDTVSWYQQALGQGPQFIFQYYEEEERQRGNFPDRFSGHQFPNYSSELNVNALLLGDSALYLCASSFYSGGSNEKLFFGSGTQLSVL.

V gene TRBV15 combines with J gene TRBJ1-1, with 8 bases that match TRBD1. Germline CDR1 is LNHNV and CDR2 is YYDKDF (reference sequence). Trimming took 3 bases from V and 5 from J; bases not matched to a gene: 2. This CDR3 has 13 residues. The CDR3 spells CATSRDRATEAFF. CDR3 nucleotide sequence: TGTGCCACCAGCAGGGACAGGGCGACTGAAGCTTTCTTT. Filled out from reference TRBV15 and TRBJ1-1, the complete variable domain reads DAMVIQNPRYQVTQFGKPVTLSCSQTLNHNVMYWYQQKSSQAPKLLFHYYDKDFNNEADTPDNFQSRRPNTSFCFLDIRSPGLGDTAMYLCATSRDRATEAFFGQGTRLTVV.

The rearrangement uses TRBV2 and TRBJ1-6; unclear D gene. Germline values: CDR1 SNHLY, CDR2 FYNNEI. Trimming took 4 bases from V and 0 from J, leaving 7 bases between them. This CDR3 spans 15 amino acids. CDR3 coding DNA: TGTGCCAGCAGTGTGTCCCACTCCTATAATTCACCCCTCCACTTT. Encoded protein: CASSVSHSYNSPLHF.

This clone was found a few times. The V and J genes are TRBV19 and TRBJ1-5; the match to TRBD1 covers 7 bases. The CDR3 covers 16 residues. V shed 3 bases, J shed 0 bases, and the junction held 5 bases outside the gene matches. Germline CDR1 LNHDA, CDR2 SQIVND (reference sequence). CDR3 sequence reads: CASSMGTDNSNQPQHF. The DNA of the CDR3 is TGTGCCAGTAGTATGGGGACAGATAATAGCAATCAGCCCCAGCATTTT.